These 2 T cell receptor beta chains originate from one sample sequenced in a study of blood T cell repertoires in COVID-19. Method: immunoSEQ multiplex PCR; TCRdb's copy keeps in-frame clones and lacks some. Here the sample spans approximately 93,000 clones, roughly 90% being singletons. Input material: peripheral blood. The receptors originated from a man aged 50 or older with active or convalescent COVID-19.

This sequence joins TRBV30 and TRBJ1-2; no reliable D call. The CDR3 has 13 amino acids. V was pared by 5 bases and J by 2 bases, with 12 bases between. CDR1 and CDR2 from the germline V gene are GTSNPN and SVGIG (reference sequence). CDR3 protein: CAWGFNPNYGYTF. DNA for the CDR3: TGTGCCTGGGGGTTTAATCCCAACTATGGCTACACCTTC.

The CDR3 sequence: CASSFQPGEEKLFF. The CDR3 nucleotides read TGTGCCAGCAGCTTTCAACCAGGGGAGGAAAAACTGTTTTTT. The chain joins TRBV7-2 to TRBJ1-4, with D perhaps TRBD1 (6 bases). V shed 3 bases and J shed 8 bases, with 13 bases lying between them. Germline lookup yields CDR1 SGHTA and CDR2 FQGNSA. The length of the CDR3 is 14 residues.